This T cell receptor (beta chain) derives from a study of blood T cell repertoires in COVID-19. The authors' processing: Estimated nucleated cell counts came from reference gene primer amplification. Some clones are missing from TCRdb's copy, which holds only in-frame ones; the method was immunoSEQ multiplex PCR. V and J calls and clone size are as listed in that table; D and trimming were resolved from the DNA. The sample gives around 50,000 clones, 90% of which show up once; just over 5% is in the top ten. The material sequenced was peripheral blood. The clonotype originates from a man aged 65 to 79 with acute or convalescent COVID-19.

This CDR3 reads CASSLGRRGFNYGYTF. As DNA, the CDR3 is TGTGCCAGCAGCTTGGGTAGGAGGGGATTTAACTATGGCTACACCTTC. This rearrangement joins TRBV5-4 to TRBJ1-2; D may be TRBD1 (5 bases). This CDR3 is 16 amino acids long. V lost 0 bases, J lost 1 base, and 13 bases lay in between. Germline lookup yields CDR1 SGHNT and CDR2 YYREEE (reference sequence). Combining the CDR3 with reference TRBV5-4 and TRBJ1-2 gives the whole variable domain ETGVTQSPTHLIKTRGQQVTLRCSSQSGHNTVSWYQQALGQGPQFIFQYYREEENGRGNFPPRFSGLQFPNYSSELNVNALELDDSALYLCASSLGRRGFNYGYTFGSGTRLTVV.